These 18 T cell receptor beta chains were sequenced from one sample in a study of cytomegalovirus exposure and HLA in healthy donors. A multiplex PCR was run with 60 Vbeta primers and 13 Jbeta primers. Profiling relied on immunoSEQ multiplex PCR, and the TCRdb table lists in-frame clones only, not all of them. The table lists around 180,000 clones, about four fifths of them singletons. The sample consisted of PBMCs. The receptors derive from a boy under 18 in good health and CMV-seronegative.

V usage is TRBV25-1 and J usage is TRBJ2-1; tentatively, D is TRBD2 (6 bases). Germline CDR1 and CDR2: MGHDK and SYGVNS. The CDR3 is 11 residues long. V lost 4 bases and J lost 10, with 8 bases in between. CDR3 in amino acids: CASSAGGEQFF. The CDR3 DNA follows: TGTGCCAGCAGTGCAGGAGGGGAGCAGTTCTTC.

This chain links TRBV6-5 with TRBJ2-7, with D perhaps matching TRBD2 (7 bases). The V and J ends lost 6 bases and 4 bases respectively, with 16 bases between them. From germline, CDR1 is MNHEY and CDR2 SVGAGI. The CDR3 covers 14 residues. CDR3 residues: CASRKGGARYEQYF. For the CDR3, the DNA is TGTGCCAGCAGAAAAGGGGGGGCTCGATACGAGCAGTACTTC.

The gene calls are TRBV5-5 and TRBJ1-5; D call uncertain. Germline V CDR1 and CDR2: SGHKS, YYEKEE (reference sequence). This CDR3 contains 14 residues. V shed 2 bases and J shed 2 bases, with 8 bases lying between them. CDR3 region: CASSFAGRNQPQHF. CDR3 nucleotide sequence: TGTGCCAGCAGCTTTGCAGGTCGCAATCAGCCCCAGCATTTT.

The chain combines TRBV10-3 with TRBJ2-1; no definite D call. CDR3 length: 13 residues. Trimming stripped 0 bases from V and 6 bases from J, with 6 bases between. Germline CDR1 reads ENHRY; CDR2 reads SYGVKD. The chain's CDR3 is CAISESTGNEQFF. DNA of the CDR3: TGTGCCATCAGTGAGTCAACGGGCAATGAGCAGTTCTTC.

This clone was picked up a small number of times. The genes are TRBV19 and TRBJ2-2, with 10 positions matching TRBD2. J was trimmed by 1 base and V by 6 bases; bases with no gene match: 5. The length of the CDR3 is 16 residues. In germline, CDR1 is LNHDA, CDR2 SQIVND (reference sequence). The DNA of the CDR3 is TGTGCCAGTAGGACTCTAGCGGGAGTGAACACCGGGGAGCTGTTTTTT. It codes for CASRTLAGVNTGELFF.

This rearrangement joins TRBV25-1 to TRBJ1-5; 9 nucleotides align to TRBD1. V lost 4 bases to trimming and J lost 4 bases; unmatched junction nucleotides: 5. The length of the CDR3 is 15 residues. Germline values: CDR1 MGHDK, CDR2 SYGVNS. CDR3 amino acids: CASSGTGEINQPQHF. Here the CDR3 DNA reads TGTGCCAGCAGTGGGACAGGGGAAATTAATCAGCCCCAGCATTTT.

J is TRBJ1-5 and V is TRBV30; D call uncertain. The germline V gene encodes CDR1 GTSNPN and CDR2 SVGIG (reference sequence). This CDR3 has 11 amino acids. Trimming removed 1 base at V and 9 bases at J, with 7 bases between. The CDR3 sequence: CAWSAPGPQHF. The CDR3 DNA reads TGTGCCTGGAGTGCCCCCGGGCCCCAGCATTTT.

This chain joins TRBV5-6 and TRBJ2-3, with 7 bases identical to TRBD1. The length of the CDR3 is 16 residues. The J segment lost 0 bases and the V segment lost 3 bases, leaving 7 bases of the junction unmatched. The germline V gene encodes CDR1 SGHDT and CDR2 YYEEEE. The CDR3 DNA reads as TGTGCCAGCAGCTCCCCAGGGGGAAAGAGCACAGATACGCAGTATTTT. Translation gives CASSSPGGKSTDTQYF.

This clone was seen a single time. The V gene is TRBV28, the J gene TRBJ2-1; TRBD2 matches 8 bases. Per germline, CDR1 MDHEN and CDR2 SYDVKM. V lost 4 bases to trimming and J lost 4 bases; unmatched junction nucleotides: 6. The length of the CDR3 is 15 residues. The CDR3 loop reads CASSSLREGYNEQFF. Written as DNA, the CDR3 is TGTGCCAGCAGTTCCTTACGGGAGGGTTACAATGAGCAGTTCTTC.

In this sample, this clone turned up once. The rearrangement joins TRBV14 to TRBJ1-3, with 7 bases matching TRBD1. The CDR3 runs 16 residues. Germline CDR1 and CDR2: SGHDN and FVKESK. Unmatched junction bases numbered 6, after V lost 4 bases and J lost 0 bases. The CDR3 protein is CASSLRTGGSGNTIYF. Here the CDR3 DNA reads TGTGCCAGCAGCCTCCGGACAGGAGGCTCTGGAAACACCATATATTTT.

The chain is built from TRBV6-5 and TRBJ1-5; D ambiguous. Trimming took 0 bases from V and 11 from J, leaving 11 bases between them. The germline CDR1 and CDR2 sequences are MNHEY and SVGAGI. The CDR3 sequence is 13 residues long. In nucleotides, the CDR3 is TGTGCCAGCAGTTACTCCTCTACCGGGACCCAGCATTTT. This codes for CASSYSSTGTQHF.

This chain's CDR3 is CASSWTGGSGTDTQYF. The CDR3 coding sequence is TGTGCCAGCAGCTGGACAGGGGGATCGGGCACAGATACGCAGTATTTT. This sequence joins TRBV7-8 and TRBJ2-3; 10 bases agree with TRBD1. Germline values: CDR1 SGHVS, CDR2 FQNEAQ. With 4 bases clipped from V and 1 base from J, the junction kept 5 bases outside the gene matches. CDR3 length: 16 residues.

The rearrangement joins TRBV27 to TRBJ1-5, with 8 nucleotides matching TRBD1. The germline gives CDR1 MNHEY, CDR2 SMNVEV (reference sequence). This CDR3 contains 15 residues. Unmatched junction bases numbered 9, after V lost 2 bases and J lost 9 bases. CDR3 protein: CASSLQGQDYWPQHF. CDR3 coding DNA: TGTGCCAGCAGTTTACAGGGACAGGATTACTGGCCCCAGCATTTT.

The chain is built from TRBV2 and TRBJ2-7, with D perhaps matching TRBD1 (5 bases). The CDR3 length is 10 residues. The germline gives CDR1 SNHLY, CDR2 FYNNEI. Trimming stripped 9 bases from V and 5 bases from J, with 8 bases between. CDR3 bases: TGTGCCAGTAGGGGTCACGAGCAGTACTTC. It specifies CASRGHEQYF.

The rearrangement joins TRBV7-9 to TRBJ1-1, with TRBD1 as a possible D gene (5 bases). The V gene's germline CDR1 is SEHNR and CDR2 FQNEAQ (reference sequence). CDR3 length equals 15 residues. The V gene lost 6 bases and the J gene lost 3 bases, with 17 bases spanning the gap. CDR3 nucleotide sequence: TGTGCCAGCAGTCACAGTTCAACGGGGGACACTGAAGCTTTCTTT. Translation gives CASSHSSTGDTEAFF.

The V call is TRBV19, the J call TRBJ2-1; the D gene is possibly TRBD2 (5 bases). Per germline, CDR1 LNHDA and CDR2 SQIVND (reference sequence). This CDR3 is 14 amino acids long. V lost 5 bases and J lost 10, with 18 bases in between. The CDR3 is CASSWAWGEDEQFF. The DNA of the CDR3 is TGTGCCAGTAGTTGGGCTTGGGGAGAAGACGAGCAGTTCTTC.

CDR3 bases: TGTGCCAGCAGTGACCAGACTAGCGGGAGGGGGAATACGCAGTATTTT. Its translation: CASSDQTSGRGNTQYF. This chain uses TRBV6-1 with TRBJ2-3, with 14 nucleotides matching TRBD2. The germline CDR1 and CDR2 sequences are MNHNS and SASEGT. The CDR3 length is 16 residues. J gave up 7 bases and V 3 bases, and 6 bases lay outside the gene matches.

The chain couples TRBV4-1 to TRBJ2-3; 9 bases are shared with TRBD1. From germline, CDR1 is MGHRA and CDR2 YSYEKL. V shed 4 bases and J 1 base; nucleotides not matched to a gene: 3. The CDR3 is 15 residues long. CDR3 sequence: CASSPQGAGTDTQYF. The CDR3 nucleotides are TGCGCCAGCAGCCCACAGGGGGCGGGCACAGATACGCAGTATTTT.